This T cell receptor beta chain derives from a study of Graves' ophthalmopathy and Graves' hyperthyroidism. Study-level findings and limits: Ophthalmopathy progression prediction by the model yielded a sensitivity of about 68% and a specificity of less than 75%. Classification of ophthalmopathy versus stable hyperthyroidism by a 13-signature model yielded around 90% sensitivity and approximately 79% specificity.

The V end lost 2 bases, the J end lost 9 bases, and 14 bases lay between the germline ends. Looked up from germline, CDR1 is MDHEN and CDR2 is SYDVKM. The CDR3 covers 15 residues. TCR beta CDR3 regions were amplified from RNA transcripts. HTBI primers were used in a first-round RT-PCR, which preceded a second-round multiplex PCR. Each CDR3 protein is one row after TCRdb ran MiXCR on the multiplex PCR reads. Of more than 300,000 distinct CDR3 sequences listed, roughly a sixth are singletons. Many counts were recorded for this clonotype. Antigen unknown. The material sequenced was peripheral blood. The chain links TRBV28 to TRBJ1-6, with D unresolved. This clonotype was obtained from an adult woman with stable Graves' hyperthyroidism. The DNA of the CDR3 is TGTGCCAGCAGTTTACGCACCCCTAGATTTTCACCCCTCCACTTT. This codes for CASSLRTPRFSPLHF. Full variable domain (rest looked up from reference TRBV28 and TRBJ1-6): DVKVTQSSRYLVKRTGEKVFLECVQDMDHENMFWYRQDPGLGLRLIYFSYDVKMKEKGDIPEGYSVSREKKERFSLILESASTNQTSMYLCASSLRTPRFSPLHFGNGTRLTVT.